This T cell receptor beta chain was captured in a study of blood T cell repertoires in COVID-19. Overall study: Samples representing acute and convalescent COVID-19 were sourced from the United States, Italy and Spain. PBMCs, B-cell-depleted T cells, or T cells were the source of the cDNA or gDNA that made up the material.

The CDR3 runs 14 residues. Trimming cost V 4 bases and J 10 bases, with 17 bases left between them. Per germline, CDR1 LGHNA and CDR2 YNFKEQ. Per the study methods: Nucleated cell counts were estimated from reference gene primer amplification. Produced via immunoSEQ multiplex PCR; TCRdb's table is partial and in-frame only. D and trimming come from the DNA, and the V and J calls and clone size come from that table. The top ten clones hold around 6.9% of a sample with 50,000 to 70,000 clones, around 87% of them seen once. The sequenced material came from peripheral blood. V and J are TRBV4-2 and TRBJ2-1; D is possibly TRBD2 (6 bases). This TCR derives from a man aged 55 to 70 with active or convalescent COVID-19. The CDR3 spells CASSPNRGTGEQFF. CDR3 bases: TGTGCCAGCAGCCCGAACCGGGGGACGGGGGAGCAGTTCTTC.